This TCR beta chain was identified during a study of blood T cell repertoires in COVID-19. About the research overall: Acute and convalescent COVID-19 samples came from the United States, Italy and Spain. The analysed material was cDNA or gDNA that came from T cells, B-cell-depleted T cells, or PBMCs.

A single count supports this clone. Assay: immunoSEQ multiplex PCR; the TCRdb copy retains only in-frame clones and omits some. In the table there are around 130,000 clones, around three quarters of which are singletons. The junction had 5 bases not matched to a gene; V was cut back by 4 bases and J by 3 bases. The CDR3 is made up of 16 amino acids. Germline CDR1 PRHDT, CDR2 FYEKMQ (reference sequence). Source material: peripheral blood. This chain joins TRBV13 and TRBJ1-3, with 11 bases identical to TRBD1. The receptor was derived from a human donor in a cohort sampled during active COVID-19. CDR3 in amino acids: CASSSGQGASGNTIYF. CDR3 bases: TGTGCCAGCAGCTCTGGACAGGGGGCGAGTGGAAACACCATATATTTT.